This T cell receptor beta chain was documented in a study of T cells in localized non-small cell lung cancer. General observations from the study: Patients showing higher blood T cell density tended to see longer overall survival.

Regarding this clone: Its antigen is unknown.

Repertoires were generated with immunoSEQ multiplex PCR, while TCRdb's copy carries only in-frame clones and drops some. The sample shows approximately 31,000 clones, 70% to 90% of them seen only once. The CDR3 consists of 17 residues. Germline lookup yields CDR1 LNHDA and CDR2 SQIVND (reference sequence). The V segment lost 7 bases and the J segment 7 bases; nucleotides outside the gene matches: 16. This material consisted of peripheral blood, taken before any cancer treatment. The chain joins TRBV19 to TRBJ2-1; 10 bases map to TRBD2. The receptor comes from a female donor at least 60 years old with stage I lung adenocarcinoma. The CDR3 DNA reads TGTGCCAGTAAAGGGCTAGCGGGAGTTGTGTCGGGGAATGAGCAGTTCTTC. Protein sequence: CASKGLAGVVSGNEQFF.